The rows below give T cell receptor beta chains drawn from one sample of a study of TIL therapy for anti-PD-1-resistant metastatic lung cancer. Here immunoSEQ multiplex PCR was the method, and the copy in TCRdb shows in-frame clones only, minus some. This repertoire shows tens of thousands of clones, approximately 69% found once; its top ten account for around 6.6%. The sample consisted of blood, taken at baseline. The receptors were gathered from a person aged 25 to 85 with non-small cell lung cancer. Both conserved end residues are part of each CDR3. D genes are given only for firm matches. Clone size is stated in some rows and not others, as once, few, many or a class when expanded.

NA | TRBJ2-5 | NA | TRBV19 | TGTGCCAGTAGTCTAAGTTCTGAGACCCAGTACTTC | CASSLSSETQYF
NA | TRBJ1-5 | once | TRBV4-1 | TGCGCCAGCAGCCAAGCCAGTATCAATCAGCCCCAGCATTTT | CASSQASINQPQHF
NA | TRBJ1-4 | NA | TRBV29-1 | TGCAGCGTTTGGGGTGGTGAAAAACTGTTTTTT | CSVWGGEKLFF
NA | TRBJ2-2 | NA | TRBV5-1 | TGCGCCAGCAGCTTGGGGGGGTCCTTGAACACCGGGGAGCTGTTTTTT | CASSLGGSLNTGELFF
NA | TRBJ2-7 | NA | TRBV6-6 | TGTGCCAGCAGTTACGGAAGGACGTACGAGCAGTACTTC | CASSYGRTYEQYF
NA | TRBJ2-3 | NA | TRBV5-1 | TGCGCCAGCAGCCCGAACACAGATACGCAGTATTTT | CASSPNTDTQYF
NA | TRBJ1-5 | NA | TRBV6-6 | TGTGCCAGCAGATGGACAGACCCTCAGCCCCAGCATTTT | CASRWTDPQPQHF
NA | TRBJ2-3 | NA | TRBV2 | TGTGCCAGCACTGTCGTAGATACGCAGTATTTT | CASTVVDTQYF
NA | TRBJ2-3 | NA | TRBV5-1 | TGCGCCAGCAGCAAGGCTACGGCGGGGAAACTCTCTAGCACAGATACGCAGTATTTT | CASSKATAGKLSSTDTQYF
NA | TRBJ1-5 | NA | TRBV6-5 | TGTGCCAGCAGTTACATTCTAACAGTTAAGCCCCAGCATTTT | CASSYILTVKPQHF
TRBD2 | TRBJ2-3 | NA | TRBV5-5 | TGTGCCAGCAGCCCTTGGGGGGGTACCGCAGATACGCAGTATTTT | CASSPWGGTADTQYF
NA | TRBJ1-1 | NA | TRBV11-2 | TGTGCCAGCAGCCTACGGGGAGGAACTGAAGCTTTCTTT | CASSLRGGTEAFF
NA | TRBJ1-2 | NA | TRBV30 | TGTGCCTGGAGTGTAAGGCAGGGGATTAGGAATGGCTACACCTTC | CAWSVRQGIRNGYTF
TRBD2 | TRBJ2-1 | NA | TRBV11-2 | TGTGCCAGCAGATCGGGGGGGCCGAGCTCCTACAATGAGCAGTTCTTC | CASRSGGPSSYNEQFF
TRBD2 | TRBJ2-3 | NA | TRBV7-2 | TGTGCCAGCAGCTTACTAGCTAGCGGGGCCGGTGCAGATACGCAGTATTTT | CASSLLASGAGADTQYF
NA | TRBJ1-3 | NA | TRBV9 | TGTGCCAGCAGCCGTTACTTTGACAGGCCAACTGGAAACACCATATATTTT | CASSRYFDRPTGNTIYF
TRBD1 | TRBJ2-5 | few | TRBV11-3 | TGTGCCAGCAGCCTACGGTCGGGACAGGGGGCAATAGAGACCCAGTACTTC | CASSLRSGQGAIETQYF
NA | TRBJ2-5 | NA | TRBV19 | TGTGCCAGTACCCTGACGGGAAGCGAGACCCAGTACTTC | CASTLTGSETQYF
NA | TRBJ1-1 | few | TRBV19 | TGTGCCAGTAGTATACGCAGGCTGAACACTGAAGCTTTCTTT | CASSIRRLNTEAFF
NA | TRBJ1-1 | NA | TRBV13 | TGTGCCAGCAGCTTAGGCAGGGGAAACACTGAAGCTTTCTTT | CASSLGRGNTEAFF
NA | TRBJ2-7 | few | TRBV7-8 | TGTGCCAGCAGCTCCTCGTCGGGGGGCAGGTGGGAGCAGTACTTC | CASSSSSGGRWEQYF
NA | TRBJ1-1 | NA | TRBV5-5 | TGTGCCAGCAGCTTGGGCCGGTACACTGAAGCTTTCTTT | CASSLGRYTEAFF
NA | TRBJ1-6 | few | TRBV4-2 | TGTGCCAGCAGCCAAAAATCCGGGGGATCCTATAATTCACCCCTCCACTTT | CASSQKSGGSYNSPLHF
NA | TRBJ1-2 | NA | TRBV6-1 | TGTGCCAGCAGTGGGGGAGGCGCGCCTCCTAACTATGGCTACACCTTC | CASSGGGAPPNYGYTF
NA | TRBJ2-4 | once | TRBV5-1 | TGCGCCAGCAGCTTGGGCGAAGGAAGGGGCAAAAACATTCAGTACTTC | CASSLGEGRGKNIQYF
TRBD1 | TRBJ2-2 | NA | TRBV18 | TGTGCCAGCTCACCTCAGGGGGCCTCCGGGGAGCTGTTTTTT | CASSPQGASGELFF
NA | TRBJ2-3 | NA | TRBV5-4 | TGTGCCAGCAGCTTGGGCTACAGATCGGATACGCAGTATTTT | CASSLGYRSDTQYF
NA | TRBJ2-1 | NA | TRBV5-5 | TGTGCCAGCAGCTTGCGCCCTCCGGGGGAGTGGGGAAATGAGCAGTTCTTC | CASSLRPPGEWGNEQFF
NA | TRBJ1-1 | NA | TRBV4-1 | TGCGCCAGCAGCCAAGATCGGGGGCAGGCCACTGAAGCTTTCTTT | CASSQDRGQATEAFF
NA | TRBJ1-3 | NA | TRBV19 | TGTGCCAGTAGCCCGACACAGGGAACCTCTGGAAACACCATATATTTT | CASSPTQGTSGNTIYF
NA | TRBJ1-2 | few | TRBV19 | TGTGCCAGTAGTCACGGGGGCGCTGGCTACACCTTC | CASSHGGAGYTF
NA | TRBJ2-2 | NA | TRBV5-1 | TGCGCCAGCAGCGCGGTTTTAGCCGGGGAGCTGTTTTTT | CASSAVLAGELFF
NA | TRBJ2-5 | NA | TRBV6-1 | TGTGCCAGCAACCCGGGATTCGGTGGAGAGACCCAGTACTTC | CASNPGFGGETQYF
NA | TRBJ2-6 | NA | TRBV5-1 | TGCGCCAGCAGCCTCGACTTGAACGGGGCCAACGTCCTGACTTTC | CASSLDLNGANVLTF
NA | TRBJ2-5 | NA | TRBV2 | TGTGCCAGCGGGTTAAGGGGGGAGACCCAGTACTTC | CASGLRGETQYF
NA | TRBJ2-7 | NA | TRBV28 | TGTGCCAGCAGACGAGGGGGAGCCTACGAGCAGTACTTC | CASRRGGAYEQYF
NA | TRBJ2-7 | once | TRBV27 | TGTGCCAGAAAACCCCGTGAGGTGCCTACCTACGAGCAGTACTTC | CARKPREVPTYEQYF
TRBD2 | TRBJ2-7 | few | TRBV2 | TGTGCCAGCCTAGCGGGGGGATCGGACGAGCAGTACTTC | CASLAGGSDEQYF
NA | TRBJ1-6 | few | TRBV7-9 | TGTGCCAGCACCCCCGTTGGCAGGGTTAACTCACCCCTCCACTTT | CASTPVGRVNSPLHF
TRBD1 | TRBJ1-2 | NA | TRBV25-1 | TGTGCCAGCAGAGACAGGGACAGCTACTATGGCTACACCTTC | CASRDRDSYYGYTF
NA | TRBJ2-1 | NA | TRBV20-1 | TGCAGTGCTACGGGAATCGGGGAGCAGTTCTTC | CSATGIGEQFF
NA | TRBJ2-3 | NA | TRBV4-1 | TGCGCCAGCAGCCCGTCCGGAGGGCGGGGTCACACAGATACGCAGTATTTT | CASSPSGGRGHTDTQYF
TRBD1 | TRBJ2-1 | NA | TRBV9 | TGTGCCAGCAGCGTAGTAGGGGGCGGCACATACAATGAGCAGTTCTTC | CASSVVGGGTYNEQFF
NA | TRBJ2-2 | NA | TRBV5-1 | TGCGCCAGCAGCTTGGGCCAGAACACCGGGGAGCTGTTTTTT | CASSLGQNTGELFF
NA | TRBJ2-5 | NA | TRBV10-3 | TGTGCCATCAGTGTACAGGGATATGAAGAGACCCAGTACTTC | CAISVQGYEETQYF
TRBD2 | TRBJ2-1 | few | TRBV19 | TGTGCCAGTAGTATCGGACTAGCGGGGGACAATGAGCAGTTCTTC | CASSIGLAGDNEQFF
TRBD1 | TRBJ1-2 | NA | TRBV5-4 | TGTGCCAGCAGCCCAGCAGTAGGGACAGGGGACTATGGCTACACCTTC | CASSPAVGTGDYGYTF
NA | TRBJ2-7 | NA | TRBV19 | TGTGCCAGTAGTCCCCTGACAGGAGGGACCTACGAGCAGTACTTC | CASSPLTGGTYEQYF
NA | TRBJ2-5 | NA | TRBV30 | TGTGCCTGGAACCGGGCCACAGGGCCCCAAGAGACCCAGTACTTC | CAWNRATGPQETQYF
NA | TRBJ2-1 | NA | TRBV5-6 | TGTGCCAGCAGCGTGGACAGTTACAATGAGCAGTTCTTC | CASSVDSYNEQFF
NA | TRBJ1-1 | few | TRBV5-1 | TGCGCCAGCAGTGACTCAGGGTACACTGAAGCTTTCTTT | CASSDSGYTEAFF
TRBD1 | TRBJ1-2 | NA | TRBV15 | TGTGCCACCAGCAGAGGGACAGGGGATGGCTACACCTTC | CATSRGTGDGYTF
TRBD2 | TRBJ2-5 | NA | TRBV28 | TGTGCCAGCAGCTTAAGTAACGCGGGAGAAGAGACCCAGTACTTC | CASSLSNAGEETQYF
NA | TRBJ2-3 | NA | TRBV4-1 | TGCGCCAGCAGCCAAGAGGGGGGGCCAGGGGATACGCAGTATTTT | CASSQEGGPGDTQYF